The 2 T cell receptor beta chains below were found in one sample sequenced in a study of cytomegalovirus exposure and HLA in healthy donors. The PCR contained 60 Vbeta and 13 Jbeta primers. Assay: immunoSEQ multiplex PCR; the TCRdb copy retains only in-frame clones and omits some. The sample contains fewer than 200,000 clones, around 80% of which appear only once. Sequencing was done on a sample of PBMCs. The receptors were gathered from a man younger than 35 in good health and CMV-seronegative.

For this clone: Other DNA sequences of this sample code for an identical CDR3. The chain joins TRBV27 to TRBJ2-7; 9 nucleotides match TRBD2. The CDR3 is 17 residues long. Germline loops: CDR1 MNHEY, CDR2 SMNVEV (reference sequence). J gave up 2 bases and V 6 bases, and 14 bases lay outside the gene matches. The CDR3 bases are TGTGCCAGCAGCCCCGCCGCAAGCGGGAGGAGCGCCTACGAGCAGTACTTC. Amino acid sequence: CASSPAASGRSAYEQYF.

With respect to this clone: The sample holds other DNA sequences that translate to the same CDR3. The chain combines TRBV12-5 with TRBJ2-3; no reliable D call. V lost 0 bases to trimming and J lost 5 bases, with 18 bases between them. Looked up from germline, CDR1 is LGHNT and CDR2 is FRNRAP. The CDR3 extends over 17 amino acids. In nucleotides, the CDR3 is TGTGCTAGTGGTTTGGTGGGCCGCCTTGAACCCCGAGATACGCAGTATTTT. This sequence encodes CASGLVGRLEPRDTQYF. The full variable domain, its missing parts supplied by reference TRBV12-5 and TRBJ2-3, is DARVTQTPRHKVTEMGQEVTMRCQPILGHNTVFWYRQTMMQGLELLAYFRNRAPLDDSGMPKDRFSAEMPDATLATLKIQPSEPRDSAVYFCASGLVGRLEPRDTQYFGPGTRLTVL.